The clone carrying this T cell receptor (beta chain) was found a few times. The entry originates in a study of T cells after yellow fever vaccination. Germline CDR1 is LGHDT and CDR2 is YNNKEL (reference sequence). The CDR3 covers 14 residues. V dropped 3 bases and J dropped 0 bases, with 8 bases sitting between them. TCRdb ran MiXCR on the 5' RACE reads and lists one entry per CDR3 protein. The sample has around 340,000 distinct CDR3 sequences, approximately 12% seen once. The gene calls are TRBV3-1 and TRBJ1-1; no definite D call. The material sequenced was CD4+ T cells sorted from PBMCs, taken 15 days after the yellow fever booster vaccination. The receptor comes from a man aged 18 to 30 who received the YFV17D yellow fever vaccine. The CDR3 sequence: CASSQWPMNTEAFF. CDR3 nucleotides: TGTGCCAGCAGCCAGTGGCCCATGAACACTGAAGCTTTCTTT.